Shown below are 32 T cell receptor beta chains from a single sample sequenced in a study of CD8 T cells in Susac syndrome. RNA amounts of roughly 0.45 to 1 ug underwent reverse transcription with random hexamers. One entry per CDR3 protein results from TCRdb running MiXCR on the immunoSEQ multiplex PCR reads. The sample consists of 170,000 or so distinct CDR3 sequences, 90% to 95% of them appearing once. Sequencing input: CD4+ T cells from PBMCs. These receptor sequences come from a human donor with multiple sclerosis.

V is TRBV19 and J is TRBJ2-3; 9 bases align to TRBD1. Germline CDR1 and CDR2: LNHDA and SQIVND (reference sequence). V shed 10 bases and J 6 bases; nucleotides not matched to a gene: 8. The CDR3 spans 13 residues. CDR3 bases: TGTGCCACCGCCGGGACAGGGACCGATACGCAGTATTTT. It specifies CATAGTGTDTQYF.

The genes are TRBV13 and TRBJ1-2, with 7 bases lining up with TRBD1. In germline, CDR1 is PRHDT, CDR2 FYEKMQ (reference sequence). The CDR3 runs to 14 residues. Germline trimming cut 4 bases from V and 2 bases from J; bases unmatched to any gene: 4. CDR3 DNA sequence: TGTGCCAGCAGCTGGGGACAGCTCAACTATGGCTACACCTTC. Translating it yields CASSWGQLNYGYTF.

This sequence joins TRBV27 and TRBJ1-6, with 12 bases identical to TRBD1. The J segment lost 7 bases and the V segment lost 6 bases, leaving 13 bases of the junction unmatched. There are 18 residues in the CDR3. Germline V gene sequence: CDR1 MNHEY, CDR2 SMNVEV (reference sequence). The CDR3 region is CASRHHVPGQGANSPLHF. The CDR3 DNA is TGTGCCAGCAGACACCACGTCCCGGGACAGGGGGCAAATTCACCCCTCCACTTT.

The chain recombines TRBV13 with TRBJ2-2, with 9 nucleotides matching TRBD2. The CDR3 length is 16 residues. Germline CDR1 is PRHDT and CDR2 is FYEKMQ (reference sequence). J lost 0 bases, V lost 6 bases, and 5 bases had no gene match. The DNA for the CDR3 is TGTGCCAGCAGTTTACTAGCGGGTGCGAACACCGGGGAGCTGTTTTTT. As protein: CASSLLAGANTGELFF.

The chain employs TRBV12-3 or TRBV12-4 and TRBJ2-5, with 9 bases fitting TRBD1. Trimming removed 6 bases from V and 2 bases from J; junction bases left unmatched: 7. The CDR3 has 15 amino acids. In DNA, the CDR3 is TGTGCCAGCAGCAAGCCCGGGACAGGGCAAGAGACCCAGTACTTC. This translates into CASSKPGTGQETQYF.

This sequence joins TRBV5-4 and TRBJ2-4, with a tentative D call TRBD1 (7 bases). CDR3 length equals 14 residues. Per the germline V gene, CDR1 is SGHNT and CDR2 is YYREEE (reference sequence). V was pared by 0 bases and J by 9 bases, with 13 bases between. In DNA form, the CDR3 reads TGTGCCAGCAGCTTGGGCCAGGGGGAGGCCATTCAGTACTTC. This sequence encodes CASSLGQGEAIQYF.

The chain carries TRBV6-1 and TRBJ2-1, with 15 bases that match TRBD2. The V gene end was trimmed by 6 bases and the J gene end by 3 bases; junction bases not matched to a gene: 9. The CDR3 runs to 18 residues. CDR1 MNHNS and CDR2 SASEGT come from the germline V gene. The CDR3 DNA reads TGTGCCAGCAGCCCGAGGACTAGCGGGAGGGGATACTACAATGAGCAGTTCTTC. Amino acid sequence: CASSPRTSGRGYYNEQFF.

Written as DNA, the CDR3 is TGTGCCTGGAGTGCCCCGGGACAGGGCAGGGAAGCTTTCTTT. Translating gives CAWSAPGQGREAFF. The chain is built from TRBV30 and TRBJ1-1, with 9 nucleotides matching TRBD1. The germline CDR1 and CDR2 sequences are GTSNPN and SVGIG (reference sequence). The J segment lost 8 bases and the V segment lost 1 base, leaving 8 bases of the junction unmatched. The CDR3 is 14 residues long.

The chain carries TRBV6-2 or TRBV6-3 and TRBJ1-2, with D maybe TRBD1 (6 bases). V shed 6 bases and J shed 2 bases, with 13 bases lying between them. CDR1 MNHEY and CDR2 SVGEGT come from the germline V gene. The CDR3 is 14 amino acids. CDR3 in DNA: TGTGCCAGCAGGGAAAATACAGGGAACTATGGCTACACCTTC. This translates into CASRENTGNYGYTF.

The genes are TRBV29-1 and TRBJ1-1; 7 nucleotides agree with TRBD1. Germline V CDR1 and CDR2: SQVTM, ANQGSEA. CDR3 length equals 13 residues. Written as DNA, the CDR3 is TGCATCACCGAAGGGGGCTGGGACACTGAAGCTTTCTTT. Translating gives CITEGGWDTEAFF.

In its sample, this clonotype was seen once. The chain carries TRBV14 and TRBJ2-1, with 8 positions matching TRBD1. The germline V gene has CDR1 SGHDN and CDR2 FVKESK. This CDR3 spans 15 amino acids. With V trimmed by 0 bases and J by 4 bases, 2 bases remained unmatched. CDR3 sequence reads: CASSQDRGQYNEQFF. The CDR3 DNA reads TGTGCCAGCAGCCAAGACAGGGGGCAATACAATGAGCAGTTCTTC.

The rearrangement links TRBV20-1 to TRBJ2-1, with unresolved D. CDR1 is DFQATT, CDR2 SNEGSKA, per germline (reference sequence). The CDR3 has 15 amino acids. Trimming took 0 bases from V and 0 from J, leaving 9 bases between them. CDR3 residues: CSARDLRTSYNEQFF. CDR3 DNA: TGCAGTGCTAGAGATCTAAGGACCTCCTACAATGAGCAGTTCTTC.

The chain is built from TRBV5-4 and TRBJ2-7; no firm D call. The CDR3 extends over 13 amino acids. The V end lost 5 bases, the J end lost 1 base, and 10 bases lay between the germline ends. CDR1 and CDR2 from the germline V gene are SGHNT and YYREEE (reference sequence). For the CDR3, the DNA is TGTGCCAGCAGGGGCTTAGGGTCCTACGAGCAGTACTTC. This sequence encodes CASRGLGSYEQYF.

The rearrangement links TRBV30 to TRBJ1-2; D perhaps matches TRBD1 (6 bases). Germline V CDR1 and CDR2: GTSNPN, SVGIG (reference sequence). The CDR3 totals 17 residues. With 1 base removed from V and 6 bases from J, the gap between germline ends came to 24 bases. The CDR3 region has the DNA TGTGCCTGGAGTGGAGATCGGACAGCACTATCGGGTAATGGCTACACCTTC. As protein: CAWSGDRTALSGNGYTF.

The rearrangement uses TRBV16 and TRBJ1-1; TRBD1 might be the D (5 bases). Germline V gene data show CDR1 as KGHSY and CDR2 as FQNENV. Trimming pared 0 bases from V and 4 bases from J, leaving 12 bases between. There are 15 residues in the CDR3. CDR3 amino acids: CASSQSSAGGTEAFF. The CDR3 DNA is TGTGCCAGCAGCCAATCATCCGCGGGGGGCACTGAAGCTTTCTTT.

The CDR3 region has the DNA TGTGCCAGCAGCCCCGTTGGGACGAGCGAGCAGTACTTC. Translated, it gives CASSPVGTSEQYF. The chain is built from TRBV2 and TRBJ2-7, with D tentatively TRBD1 or TRBD2 (5 bases each). Trimming shortened V by 6 bases and J by 6 bases, and 15 bases separated the two germline ends. There are 13 residues in the CDR3. Germline V CDR1 and CDR2: SNHLY, FYNNEI.

The chain has TRBV2 and TRBJ1-1; D gene uncertain. The germline V gene encodes CDR1 SNHLY and CDR2 FYNNEI. Between the trimmed V and J ends, which lost 6 bases and 5 bases, there was a span of 10 bases. This CDR3 contains 12 residues. The CDR3 region has the DNA TGTGCCAGCAGCCCATTAAGGACTGAAGCTTTCTTT. Its translation: CASSPLRTEAFF. The variable domain in full, completed from reference TRBV2 and TRBJ1-1, reads EPEVTQTPSHQVTQMGQEVILRCVPISNHLYFYWYRQILGQKVEFLVSFYNNEISEKSEIFDDQFSVERPDGSNFTLKIRSTKLEDSAMYFCASSPLRTEAFFGQGTRLTVV.

The genes are TRBV28 and TRBJ1-2; 7 bases are a match to TRBD1. The germline V gene has CDR1 MDHEN and CDR2 SYDVKM. V was clipped by 5 bases and J by 0 bases; unmatched bases: 6. The CDR3 consists of 15 residues. CDR3 loop: CASSPGGQSNYGYTF. The CDR3 coding sequence is TGTGCCAGCAGTCCCGGGGGACAGTCTAACTATGGCTACACCTTC.

The chain couples TRBV18 to TRBJ2-1; D is ambiguous. V lost 3 bases and J lost 0, with 9 bases in between. The germline V gene encodes CDR1 KGHSH and CDR2 LQKENI. The CDR3 has 15 amino acids. The CDR3: CASSPVQSSYNEQFF. In DNA, the CDR3 is TGTGCCAGCTCACCGGTACAGAGCTCCTACAATGAGCAGTTCTTC.

The chain couples TRBV3-1 to TRBJ1-3, with D unclear. Trimming left V 2 bases short and J 2 bases short, with 4 bases between. The CDR3 covers 13 residues. Per the germline V gene, CDR1 is LGHDT and CDR2 is YNNKEL (reference sequence). CDR3 region: CASSQNTGNTIYF. The CDR3 nucleotides read TGTGCCAGCAGCCAAAACACTGGAAACACCATATATTTT.

This chain connects TRBV10-3 to TRBJ2-3; 13 nucleotides agree with TRBD2. Looked up from germline, CDR1 is ENHRY and CDR2 is SYGVKD. The ends lost 6 bases at V and 1 base at J; junction bases unmatched: 13. This CDR3 contains 19 residues. This CDR3 reads CAISRTSGRIRVRTDTQYF. CDR3 nucleotide sequence: TGTGCCATCAGCCGGACTAGCGGGAGAATAAGGGTGCGCACAGATACGCAGTATTTT.

The CDR3 sequence: CASSLTEYGYTF. In DNA, the CDR3 is TGTGCCAGCAGCTTAACGGAATATGGCTACACCTTC. The V call is TRBV5-6, the J call TRBJ1-2; D call uncertain. The CDR3 totals 12 residues. Trimming took off 2 bases at V and 5 bases at J, with 7 bases between the two ends. Germline V lookup: CDR1 SGHDT, CDR2 YYEEEE.

The rearrangement joins TRBV30 to TRBJ2-7; 12 bases match TRBD2. The V and J ends lost 8 bases and 1 base, in that order; junction bases with no gene match: 0. Germline CDR1 and CDR2: GTSNPN and SVGIG (reference sequence). The CDR3 covers 12 residues. The CDR3 loop is CAGTSGSYEQYF. DNA for the CDR3: TGTGCCGGGACTAGCGGGTCCTACGAGCAGTACTTC. Using reference TRBV30 and TRBJ2-7 for the parts outside the CDR3, the full variable domain is SQTIHQWPATLVQPVGSPLSLECTVEGTSNPNLYWYRQAAGRGLQLLFYSVGIGQISSEVPQNLSASRPQDRQFILSSKKLLLSDSGFYLCAGTSGSYEQYFGPGTRLTVT.

V gene TRBV7-8 combines with J gene TRBJ2-7, with 8 positions matching TRBD2. After removal of 5 bases from V and 3 bases from J, the junction contained 15 bases not matched to a gene. CDR3 size: 17 residues. The germline V gene has CDR1 SGHVS and CDR2 FQNEAQ. CDR3 region: CASSNNPSGAGDYEQYF. DNA of the CDR3: TGTGCCAGCAGCAACAATCCCTCTGGAGCGGGAGACTACGAGCAGTACTTC.

The chain combines TRBV7-2 with TRBJ1-2, with TRBD1 identical over 10 bases. This CDR3 has 14 residues. Losses at the gene ends were 2 bases for V and 8 bases for J; bases not matched to a gene: 5. The germline V gene encodes CDR1 SGHTA and CDR2 FQGNSA. The CDR3 DNA is TGTGCCAGCAGCTTACGGGGACAGGGGTTCGGCTACACCTTC. It encodes CASSLRGQGFGYTF.

The chain carries TRBV15 and TRBJ2-7; D is uncertain. Trimming left V 0 bases short and J 2 bases short, with 20 bases between. Germline lookup yields CDR1 LNHNV and CDR2 YYDKDF (reference sequence). The CDR3 length is 18 residues. Here the CDR3 reads CATSRDFGRKGITYEQYF. The CDR3 DNA is TGTGCCACCAGCAGAGATTTCGGGCGGAAAGGGATTACCTACGAGCAGTACTTC.

This sequence joins TRBV29-1 and TRBJ1-4; no definite D call. Germline V gene lookup returns CDR1 SQVTM and CDR2 ANQGSEA. CDR3 length equals 11 residues. The germline V and J ends were trimmed by 5 bases and 5 bases, with 6 bases remaining between them. The CDR3 nucleotides are TGCAGCGTTTCCAGCAATGAAAAACTGTTTTTT. Protein sequence: CSVSSNEKLFF.

The rearrangement links TRBV27 to TRBJ1-6; no definite D call. V lost 10 bases, J lost 3 bases, and 13 bases lay in between. In germline, CDR1 is MNHEY, CDR2 SMNVEV (reference sequence). The CDR3 loop spans 14 amino acids. CDR3 coding DNA: TGTGCCACCTCTGAGGGTTACTATAATTCACCCCTCCACTTT. Its protein product is CATSEGYYNSPLHF.

The chain is built from TRBV2 and TRBJ2-5; no firm D call. CDR1 SNHLY and CDR2 FYNNEI come from the germline V gene. CDR3 size: 14 residues. V lost 7 bases to trimming and J lost 5 bases, with 17 bases between them. Written as DNA, the CDR3 is TGTGCCAGCATTGAGGCGCGAACCGGGGAGACCCAGTACTTC. This codes for CASIEARTGETQYF.

The chain joins TRBV5-1 to TRBJ1-5, with 8 positions matching TRBD1. This CDR3 is built from 14 residues. In germline, CDR1 is SGHRS, CDR2 YFSETQ. Losses at the gene ends were 5 bases for V and 5 bases for J; bases not matched to a gene: 6. The CDR3 is CASRPDREDQPQHF. The CDR3 DNA sequence: TGCGCCAGCAGACCGGACAGGGAAGATCAGCCCCAGCATTTT.

This clonotype appeared once. The chain is built from TRBV18 and TRBJ1-2; D is ambiguous. V dropped 2 bases and J dropped 1 base, with 11 bases sitting between them. The CDR3 is made up of 15 amino acids. The germline V gene encodes CDR1 KGHSH and CDR2 LQKENI. As DNA, the CDR3 is TGTGCCAGCTCACCAGGACCATCTTTTAACTATGGCTACACCTTC. It codes for CASSPGPSFNYGYTF.

V is TRBV2 and J is TRBJ2-1; 8 bases fit TRBD1. Germline V gene lookup returns CDR1 SNHLY and CDR2 FYNNEI. The length of the CDR3 is 13 residues. V dropped 6 bases and J dropped 8; count of bases not matched to a gene: 6. The CDR3 sequence: CASRNGQGDEQFF. The DNA of the CDR3 is TGTGCCAGCAGGAACGGACAGGGCGATGAGCAGTTCTTC.